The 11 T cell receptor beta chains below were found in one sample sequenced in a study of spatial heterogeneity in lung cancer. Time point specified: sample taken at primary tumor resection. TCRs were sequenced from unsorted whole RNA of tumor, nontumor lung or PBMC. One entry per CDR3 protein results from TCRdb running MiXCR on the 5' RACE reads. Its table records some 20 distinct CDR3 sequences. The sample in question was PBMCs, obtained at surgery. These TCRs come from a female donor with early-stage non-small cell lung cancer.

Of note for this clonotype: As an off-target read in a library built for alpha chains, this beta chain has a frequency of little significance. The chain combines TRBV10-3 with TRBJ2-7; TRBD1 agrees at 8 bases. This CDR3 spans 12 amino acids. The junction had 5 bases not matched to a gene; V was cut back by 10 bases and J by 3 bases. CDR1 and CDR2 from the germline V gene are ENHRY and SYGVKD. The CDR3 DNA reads TGTGCCACCGGACAGGGATTCTACGAGCAGTACTTC. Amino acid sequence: CATGQGFYEQYF.

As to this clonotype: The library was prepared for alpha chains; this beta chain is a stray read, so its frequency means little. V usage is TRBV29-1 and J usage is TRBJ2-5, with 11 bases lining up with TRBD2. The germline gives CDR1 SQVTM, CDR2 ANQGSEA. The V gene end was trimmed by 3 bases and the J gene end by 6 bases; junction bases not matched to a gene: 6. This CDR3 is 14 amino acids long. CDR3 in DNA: TGCAGCGTTGATACTAGCGGGAGTATGAAGACCCAGTACTTC. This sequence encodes CSVDTSGSMKTQYF.

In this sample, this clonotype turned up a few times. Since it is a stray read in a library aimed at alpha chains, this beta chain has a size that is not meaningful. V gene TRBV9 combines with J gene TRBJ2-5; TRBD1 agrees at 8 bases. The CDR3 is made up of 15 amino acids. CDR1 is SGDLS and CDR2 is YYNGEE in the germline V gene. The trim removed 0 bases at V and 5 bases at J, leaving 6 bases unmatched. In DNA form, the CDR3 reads TGTGCCAGCAGCGTAGACCAGGGGGCGCGGGAGACCCAGTACTTC. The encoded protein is CASSVDQGARETQYF.

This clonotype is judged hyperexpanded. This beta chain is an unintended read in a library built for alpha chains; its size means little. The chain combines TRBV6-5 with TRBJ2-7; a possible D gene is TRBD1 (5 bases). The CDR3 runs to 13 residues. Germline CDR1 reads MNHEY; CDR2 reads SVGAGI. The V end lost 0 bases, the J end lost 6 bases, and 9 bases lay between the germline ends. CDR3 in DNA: TGTGCCAGCAGTTACTCGAAGGGGTCCGAGCAGTACTTC. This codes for CASSYSKGSEQYF.

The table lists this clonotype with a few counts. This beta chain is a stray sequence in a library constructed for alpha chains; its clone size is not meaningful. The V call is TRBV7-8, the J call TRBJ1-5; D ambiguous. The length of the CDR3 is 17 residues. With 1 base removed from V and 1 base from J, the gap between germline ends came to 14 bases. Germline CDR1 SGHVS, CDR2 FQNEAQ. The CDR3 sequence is CASSLVSERISNQPQHF. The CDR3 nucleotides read TGTGCCAGCAGCTTAGTCTCGGAAAGAATAAGCAATCAGCCCCAGCATTTT.

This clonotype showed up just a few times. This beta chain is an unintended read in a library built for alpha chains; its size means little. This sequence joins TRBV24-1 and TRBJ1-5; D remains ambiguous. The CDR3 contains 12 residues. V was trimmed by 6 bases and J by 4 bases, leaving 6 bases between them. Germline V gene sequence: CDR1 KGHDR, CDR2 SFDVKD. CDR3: CATSRPNQPQHF. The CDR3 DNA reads TGTGCCACCAGTAGGCCGAATCAGCCCCAGCATTTT.

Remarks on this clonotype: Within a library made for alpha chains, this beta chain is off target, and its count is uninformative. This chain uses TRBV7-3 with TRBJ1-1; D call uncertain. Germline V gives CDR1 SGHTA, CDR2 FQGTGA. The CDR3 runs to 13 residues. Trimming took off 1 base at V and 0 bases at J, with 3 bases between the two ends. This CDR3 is CASSLSMNTEAFF. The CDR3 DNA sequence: TGTGCCAGCAGCTTAAGCATGAACACTGAAGCTTTCTTT.

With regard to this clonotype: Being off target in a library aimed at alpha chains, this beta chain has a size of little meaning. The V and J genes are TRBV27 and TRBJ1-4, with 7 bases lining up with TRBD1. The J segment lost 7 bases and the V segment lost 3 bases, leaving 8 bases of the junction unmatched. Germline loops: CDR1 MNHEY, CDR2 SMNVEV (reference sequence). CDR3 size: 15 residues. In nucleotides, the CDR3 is TGTGCCAGCAGTTTGACAGGGCTTGGAGGTGAAAAACTGTTTTTT. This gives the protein CASSLTGLGGEKLFF. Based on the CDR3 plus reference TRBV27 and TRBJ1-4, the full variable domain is EAQVTQNPRYLITVTGKKLTVTCSQNMNHEYMSWYRQDPGLGLRQIYYSMNVEVTDKGDVPEGYKVSRKEKRNFPLILESPSPNQTSLYFCASSLTGLGGEKLFFGSGTQLSVL.

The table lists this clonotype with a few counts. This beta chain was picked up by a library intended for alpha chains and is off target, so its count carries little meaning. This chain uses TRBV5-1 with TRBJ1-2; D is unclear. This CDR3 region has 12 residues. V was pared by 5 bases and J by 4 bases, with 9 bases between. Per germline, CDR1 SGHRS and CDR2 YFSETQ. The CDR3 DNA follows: TGCGCCAGCAGTGGGCAGACCTATGGCTACACCTTC. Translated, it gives CASSGQTYGYTF.

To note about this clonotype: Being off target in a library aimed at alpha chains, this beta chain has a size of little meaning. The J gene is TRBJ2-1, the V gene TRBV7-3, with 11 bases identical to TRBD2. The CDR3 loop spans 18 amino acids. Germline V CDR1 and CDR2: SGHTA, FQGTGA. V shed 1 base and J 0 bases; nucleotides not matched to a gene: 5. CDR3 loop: CASSLMLAGGYSYNEQFF. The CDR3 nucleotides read TGTGCCAGCAGCTTAATGCTAGCGGGGGGCTACTCCTACAATGAGCAGTTCTTC.

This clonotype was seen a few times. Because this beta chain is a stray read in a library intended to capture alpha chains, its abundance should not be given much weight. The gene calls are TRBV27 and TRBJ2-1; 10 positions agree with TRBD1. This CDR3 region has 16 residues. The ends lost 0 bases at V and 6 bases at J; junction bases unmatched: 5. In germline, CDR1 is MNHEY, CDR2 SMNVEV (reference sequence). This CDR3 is CASSLSGTGAANEQFF. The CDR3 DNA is TGTGCCAGCAGTTTATCCGGGACAGGGGCGGCCAATGAGCAGTTCTTC.